The 24 T cell receptor beta chains below were found in one sample sequenced in a study of identical twins (dated by TCRdb to 2015 to 2016). To prepare the library, 5' RACE was applied. The sequencer listed for this sample is Illumina HiSeq 2000. TCRdb handled the public reads itself, with Q25 trimming in fastp and clone calling in MiXCR, and kept productive beta chains. CDR3 protein sequences are deduplicated, and each keeps its most common genes and DNA. Counted in this sample were roughly 1.6 million distinct CDR3 sequences; about 30% of them appeared once. Clones ranked in the top ten supply 0.25% to 0.3% of the sample. Source material: cord blood. The receptor set was obtained from a newborn girl in good health.

This clonotype was counted a few times. As DNA, the CDR3 is TGTGCTAGTGGTTCGGCTGGAGATACGCAGTATTTT. It specifies CASGSAGDTQYF. The chain couples TRBV12-5 to TRBJ2-3; no clear D gene. The germline V and J ends were trimmed by 4 bases and 5 bases, with 7 bases remaining between them. Germline CDR1 reads LGHNT; CDR2 reads FRNRAP. The CDR3 runs to 12 residues. Supplemented by reference TRBV12-5 and TRBJ2-3, the full variable domain reads DARVTQTPRHKVTEMGQEVTMRCQPILGHNTVFWYRQTMMQGLELLAYFRNRAPLDDSGMPKDRFSAEMPDATLATLKIQPSEPRDSAVYFCASGSAGDTQYFGPGTRLTVL.

The chain couples TRBV24-1 to TRBJ2-3, with 9 bases lining up with TRBD1. V shed 5 bases and J 1 base; nucleotides not matched to a gene: 3. There are 15 residues in the CDR3. Per germline, CDR1 KGHDR and CDR2 SFDVKD. Here the CDR3 reads CATSARTGGTDTQYF. In DNA, the CDR3 is TGTGCCACCAGTGCTAGGACAGGGGGCACAGATACGCAGTATTTT.

The gene calls are TRBV28 and TRBJ2-3; no reliable D call. The germline V gene encodes CDR1 MDHEN and CDR2 SYDVKM. The CDR3 consists of 14 residues. The ends were cut back, 2 bases at V and 6 bases at J, with 12 bases in the middle. Written as DNA, the CDR3 is TGTGCCAGCAGTTTACTCGGCCAGATGGATACGCAGTATTTT. Protein: CASSLLGQMDTQYF.

This clonotype showed up many times. Compared with germline, one end of the junction differs, possibly owing to a read error. The rearrangement links TRBV7-2 to TRBJ1-5; a possible D gene is TRBD1 (5 bases). The CDR3 extends over 14 amino acids. Germline CDR1 reads SGHTA; CDR2 reads FQGNSA. Here the CDR3 DNA reads TGTGCCAGCAGTTTAGTCAGGGGCAATCAGCCCCAGCATTTT. As protein: CASSLVRGNQPQHF.

This chain uses TRBV5-1 with TRBJ1-6; the D gene is possibly TRBD1 (5 bases). The CDR3 is made up of 15 amino acids. V was shortened by 2 bases and J by 6 bases, with 12 bases between the two germline ends. Per the germline V gene, CDR1 is SGHRS and CDR2 is YFSETQ. The CDR3 sequence is CASSFLTGANSPLHF. In DNA form, the CDR3 reads TGCGCCAGCAGCTTTCTGACCGGGGCTAATTCACCCCTCCACTTT. The whole variable domain, filled in from reference TRBV5-1 and TRBJ1-6, reads KAGVTQTPRYLIKTRGQQVTLSCSPISGHRSVSWYQQTPGQGLQFLFEYFSETQRNKGNFPGRFSGRQFSNSRSEMNVSTLELGDSALYLCASSFLTGANSPLHFGNGTRLTVT.

This clonotype was counted only a few times. J is TRBJ2-1 and V is TRBV5-5; D remains unclear. V lost 4 bases and J 6 bases, leaving 8 bases between the germline ends. Germline V gives CDR1 SGHKS, CDR2 YYEKEE (reference sequence). The CDR3 length is 12 residues. CDR3 nucleotides: TGTGCCAGCAGCCGGCCATCCAATGAGCAGTTCTTC. Protein product: CASSRPSNEQFF.

A few counts support this clonotype. The chain links TRBV27 to TRBJ2-4, with 7 bases matching TRBD2. Germline lookup yields CDR1 MNHEY and CDR2 SMNVEV (reference sequence). The CDR3 contains 13 residues. V was pared by 5 bases and J by 13 bases, with 11 bases of the junction left unmatched. Here the CDR3 DNA reads TGTGCCAGCAGTCCCTCCATGGGGGGGGAACAGTACTTC. This gives the protein CASSPSMGGEQYF.

This chain connects TRBV28 to TRBJ2-3; 12 bases are shared with TRBD2. J gave up 6 bases and V 5 bases, and 9 bases lay outside the gene matches. Looked up from germline, CDR1 is MDHEN and CDR2 is SYDVKM. The CDR3 sequence is 16 residues long. The CDR3 here is CASSPSGLAGYDTQYF. The CDR3 coding sequence is TGTGCCAGCAGTCCTTCGGGACTAGCGGGTTACGATACGCAGTATTTT.

This clonotype showed up just a few times. The rearrangement uses TRBV5-1 and TRBJ2-1; 14 positions agree with TRBD2. There are 18 residues in the CDR3. The trim removed 3 bases at V and 8 bases at J, leaving 13 bases unmatched. Per the germline V gene, CDR1 is SGHRS and CDR2 is YFSETQ. The chain's CDR3 is CASSYSAGTSGSIYEQFF. The CDR3 DNA reads as TGCGCCAGCAGCTACTCCGCCGGGACTAGCGGGAGCATTTATGAGCAGTTCTTC.

The chain uses TRBV3-1 and TRBJ2-7; no definite D call. The germline V gene has CDR1 LGHDT and CDR2 YNNKEL (reference sequence). The CDR3 has 11 amino acids. Trimming pared 2 bases from V and 7 bases from J, leaving 6 bases between. CDR3: CASSQNDEQYF. The CDR3 coding sequence is TGTGCCAGCAGCCAAAACGATGAGCAGTACTTC.

There are a few counts of this clonotype. Written as DNA, the CDR3 is TGTGCCAGCAGTATGAGCGGGGTGGGCACAGATACGCAGTATTTT. Amino acids: CASSMSGVGTDTQYF. This chain connects TRBV27 to TRBJ2-3; 7 nucleotides line up with TRBD2. This CDR3 contains 15 residues. Germline V gene sequence: CDR1 MNHEY, CDR2 SMNVEV (reference sequence). V was pared by 5 bases and J by 1 base, with 6 bases of the junction left unmatched.

This clonotype was counted only a few times. The V gene is TRBV6-4, the J gene TRBJ2-7; possibly TRBD2 for D (6 bases). CDR3 length: 15 amino acids. V was clipped by 7 bases and J by 1 base, with 17 bases between them. Germline loops: CDR1 MRHNA, CDR2 SNTAGT. The CDR3 DNA reads TGTGCCAGCACCTCTGCGGGACTCTCGTCCTACGAGCAGTACTTC. As protein: CASTSAGLSSYEQYF.

The genes are TRBV12-5 and TRBJ1-1, with 7 bases lining up with TRBD1. V shed 0 bases and J 5 bases; nucleotides not matched to a gene: 9. The CDR3 totals 16 residues. Per germline, CDR1 LGHNT and CDR2 FRNRAP. The CDR3 DNA follows: TGTGCTAGTGGTTTGGTACTGGGGCAGGGGGGTACTGAAGCTTTCTTT. It encodes CASGLVLGQGGTEAFF.

The genes are TRBV20-1 and TRBJ2-1; 12 nucleotides agree with TRBD2. CDR1 and CDR2 from the germline V gene are DFQATT and SNEGSKA (reference sequence). The CDR3 is made up of 17 amino acids. V was clipped by 3 bases and J by 1 base; unmatched bases: 7. This CDR3 reads CSASVTSGSMSYNEQFF. CDR3 nucleotide sequence: TGCAGTGCTAGCGTGACTAGCGGGAGTATGTCCTACAATGAGCAGTTCTTC.

This chain uses TRBV12-3 or TRBV12-4 with TRBJ2-3; 10 bases fit TRBD2. Losses at the gene ends were 1 base for V and 15 bases for J; bases not matched to a gene: 19. The CDR3 has 17 amino acids. In nucleotides, the CDR3 is TGTGCCAGCAGTTTAGGCTCACTAGCGGGGAGCACAGATATGCAATATTTT. Translated, it gives CASSLGSLAGSTDMQYF.

Remarks on this clonotype: Its ends do not fully match the called genes, so a read error is possible. The chain carries TRBV12-3 or TRBV12-4 and TRBJ1-2; D not resolved. The CDR3 consists of 13 residues. The CDR3 DNA reads as TGTGCCGGCAGTTTTGTCCCGTCCTATGGCTACACCTTC. This sequence encodes CAGSFVPSYGYTF.

This clonotype was observed a few times. The J gene is TRBJ1-4, the V gene TRBV28; a possible D gene is TRBD1 (5 bases). V was clipped by 5 bases and J by 8 bases, with 15 bases between them. The CDR3 is 14 amino acids. CDR1 and CDR2 from the germline V gene are MDHEN and SYDVKM. The CDR3 protein is CASSPRGRGEKLFF. Here the CDR3 DNA reads TGTGCCAGCAGTCCGCGAGGGAGGGGAGAAAAACTGTTTTTT.

On this clonotype itself: At one end, the junction sequence differs from germline, possibly due to a read error. V usage is TRBV20-1 and J usage is TRBJ2-5, with 9 bases that match TRBD2. Per germline, CDR1 DFQATT and CDR2 SNEGSKA (reference sequence). This CDR3 is 13 amino acids long. The CDR3 region is CSATRGGQKTQYF. The CDR3 bases are TGCAGTGCTACGCGGGGGGGCCAAAAGACCCAGTACTTC.

On this clonotype itself: A read error is possible here, since a much larger clone lies one base away. The V call is TRBV29-1, the J call TRBJ1-2; no clear D gene. Trimming left V 4 bases short and J 3 bases short, with 6 bases between. The CDR3 length is 11 residues. Germline V CDR1 and CDR2: SQVTM, ANQGSEA. The CDR3 protein is CSVGGYYGYTF. The CDR3 DNA follows: TGCAGCGTTGGAGGGTACTATGGCTACACCTTC. Full variable domain (missing parts from reference TRBV29-1 and TRBJ1-2): SAVISQKPSRDICQRGTSLTIQCQVDSQVTMMFWYRQQPGQSLTLIATANQGSEATYESGFVIDKFPISRPNLTFSTLTVSNMSPEDSSIYLCSVGGYYGYTFGSGTRLTVV.

The chain is built from TRBV5-1 and TRBJ1-1; 7 bases align to TRBD1. Trimming cost V 0 bases and J 6 bases; bases outside gene matches: 11. Germline V gene sequence: CDR1 SGHRS, CDR2 YFSETQ. This CDR3 comprises 16 residues. CDR3 bases: TGCGCCAGCAGCTTGGGGGCCGCCCAGGGGGGATCTGAAGCTTTCTTT. Amino acid sequence: CASSLGAAQGGSEAFF.

The rearrangement joins TRBV11-2 to TRBJ2-5; D may be TRBD2 (6 bases). In germline, CDR1 is SGHAT, CDR2 FQNNGV. The CDR3 totals 14 residues. The V gene lost 1 base and the J gene lost 13 bases, with 19 bases spanning the gap. CDR3 loop: CASSLGEAGGKRYF. Written as DNA, the CDR3 is TGTGCCAGCAGCTTAGGGGAAGCGGGTGGAAAGAGGTACTTC.

V and J are TRBV9 and TRBJ1-3, with 8 bases that match TRBD1. CDR1 and CDR2 (germline): SGDLS, YYNGEE. Trimming cost V 5 bases and J 2 bases; bases outside gene matches: 3. This CDR3 comprises 14 residues. CDR3 region: CASSGDRTGNTIYF. The CDR3 region has the DNA TGTGCCAGCAGTGGGGACAGGACTGGAAACACCATATATTTT.

This clonotype occurred a few times. The V gene is TRBV9, the J gene TRBJ2-7, with D uncertain. The CDR3 contains 15 residues. V lost 0 bases, J lost 0 bases, and 10 bases lay in between. Germline CDR1 SGDLS, CDR2 YYNGEE. The CDR3 is CASSVGRASSYEQYF. The CDR3 DNA reads as TGTGCCAGCAGCGTAGGAAGGGCCAGCTCCTACGAGCAGTACTTC.

This chain uses TRBV6-5 with TRBJ2-3; D may be TRBD1 (6 bases). The CDR3 runs to 16 residues. Trimming pared 2 bases from V and 4 bases from J, leaving 16 bases between. Germline-derived CDR1 and CDR2 are MNHEY and SVGAGI. The CDR3 region has the DNA TGTGCCAGCAGTTACAGGATGGGGGCGCGGGCAGATACGCAGTATTTT. It encodes CASSYRMGARADTQYF.